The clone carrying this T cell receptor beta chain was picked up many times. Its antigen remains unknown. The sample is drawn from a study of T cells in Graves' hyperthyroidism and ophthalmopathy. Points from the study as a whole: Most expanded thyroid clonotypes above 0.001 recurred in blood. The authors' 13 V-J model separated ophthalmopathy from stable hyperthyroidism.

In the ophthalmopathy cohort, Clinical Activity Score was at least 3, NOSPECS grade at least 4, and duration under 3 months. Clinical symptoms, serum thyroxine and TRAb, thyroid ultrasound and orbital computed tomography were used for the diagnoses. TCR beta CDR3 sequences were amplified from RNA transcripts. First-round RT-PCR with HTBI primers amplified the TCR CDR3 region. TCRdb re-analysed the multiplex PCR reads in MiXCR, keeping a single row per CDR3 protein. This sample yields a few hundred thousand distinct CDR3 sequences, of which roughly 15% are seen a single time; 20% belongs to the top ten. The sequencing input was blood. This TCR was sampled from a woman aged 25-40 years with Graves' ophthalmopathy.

CDR3 nucleotide sequence: TGTGCCAGCAGCCCACGTGCTAGGGCCGGGGAGCTGTTTTTT. It specifies CASSPRARAGELFF. The V gene is TRBV11-1, the J gene TRBJ2-2; D not resolved. This CDR3 has 14 residues. CDR1 is SGHAT and CDR2 is FQDESV in the germline V gene (reference sequence). V lost 5 bases and J 6 bases, leaving 13 bases between the germline ends.